Listed below are T cell receptor beta chains from one sample, sequenced in a study of technical replicates of blood from several donors. Clones were sequenced by immunoSEQ multiplex PCR, and TCRdb holds only the in-frame ones, with some missing. The sample shows 70,000 to 85,000 clones, more than 90% of them seen only once. The sequenced material came from T cells isolated from PBMCs. The receptors originated from a human donor in good health. CDR3s leave out the opening cysteine and the closing phenylalanine or tryptophan. The order of the fields is V gene, CDR3 protein.

TRBV13 | ASSPPGTGGYEQY
TRBV29-1 | SVGQTNSNQPQH
TRBV9 | ASSRDSDEQY
TRBV27 | ASRGGFSYEQY
TRBV2 | AVRDRAYEQY
TRBV6-6 | ASSYSMEGYNEQF
TRBV7-6 | ASSRGLAINEQF
TRBV6-6 | ASSYAGQGRNTIY
TRBV14 | ASSRDRLVVGTDTQY
TRBV27 | ASRNPTSGMDTQY
TRBV4-3 | ASSQGLAGASGGELF
TRBV13 | ASSLDRSFYGYT